These 3 T cell receptor beta chains were sequenced from one sample in a study of blood T cell repertoires in COVID-19. Assay used: immunoSEQ multiplex PCR; TCRdb lists only in-frame clones, some missing. The sample yields about 90,000 clones, around four fifths seen once. Input material: peripheral blood. The origin of the receptors is a woman in her seventies with active or convalescent COVID-19.

This chain connects TRBV11-2 to TRBJ2-5, with D tentatively TRBD2 (6 bases). The CDR3 length is 14 residues. The germline V gene encodes CDR1 SGHAT and CDR2 FQNNGV. Trimming shortened V by 1 base and J by 2 bases, and 8 bases separated the two germline ends. CDR3: CASSLATRQETQYF. In nucleotides, the CDR3 is TGTGCCAGCAGCTTAGCGACTAGACAAGAGACCCAGTACTTC.

Comment on this clone: A junction end diverges from the germline sequence, so it may reflect a read error. The rearrangement uses TRBV5-1 and TRBJ2-4; TRBD2 matches 7 bases. Germline assignment: CDR1 SGHRS and CDR2 YFSETQ. The CDR3 totals 15 residues. This CDR3 is CARSLGGGADYIQYF. The CDR3 DNA sequence: TGCGCCCGCAGCCTGGGGGGAGGGGCGGATTACATTCAGTACTTC.

V usage is TRBV5-1 and J usage is TRBJ1-1; D is perhaps TRBD1 (6 bases). V lost 7 bases and J lost 1, with 20 bases in between. Germline V gene data show CDR1 as SGHRS and CDR2 as YFSETQ. This CDR3 contains 16 residues. CDR3 nucleotide sequence: TGCGCCAGCGCTAACCGAAGACAGGACGAGAACACTGAAGCTTTCTTT. Encoded protein: CASANRRQDENTEAFF.